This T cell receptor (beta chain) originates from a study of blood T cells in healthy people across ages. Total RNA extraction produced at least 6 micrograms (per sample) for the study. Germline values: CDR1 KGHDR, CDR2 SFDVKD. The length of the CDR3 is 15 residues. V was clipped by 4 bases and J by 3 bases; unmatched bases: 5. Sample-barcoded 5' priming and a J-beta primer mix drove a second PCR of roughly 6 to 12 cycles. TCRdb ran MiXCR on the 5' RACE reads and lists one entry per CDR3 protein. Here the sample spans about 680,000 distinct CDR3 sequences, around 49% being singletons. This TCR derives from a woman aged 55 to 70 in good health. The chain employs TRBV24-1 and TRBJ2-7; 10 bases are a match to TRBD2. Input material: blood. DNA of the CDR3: TGTGCCACCAGTGAATCTAGCGGGGGCTTCTACGAGCAGTACTTC. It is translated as CATSESSGGFYEQYF.